These T cell receptor beta chains were read from a single sample in a study of regulatory T cells in long-lasting Graves disease. TCRdb ran MiXCR on the multiplex PCR reads and lists one entry per CDR3 protein. The sample records a few hundred thousand distinct CDR3 sequences, around 23% being singletons. The starting material was peripheral blood mononuclear cells (PBMCs), obtained when the disease was refractory, from a patient treated with antithyroid drugs. These receptor sequences come from a woman between 40 and 55 years old with Graves disease. CDR3s include the opening cysteine and the closing phenylalanine or tryptophan.

V gene	J gene	CDR3 protein
TRBV7-9	TRBJ1-3	CASTLTGRQSGNTIYF
TRBV28	TRBJ1-2	CASSPLPGQGHGYTF
TRBV3-1	TRBJ1-1	CASSQGLRTGGTEAFF
TRBV6-1	TRBJ1-3	CASSTLSSGNTIYF
TRBV7-8	TRBJ2-2	CATHSGRAGELFF
TRBV7-9	-	CASSLLGLQPEQYF
TRBV5-5	TRBJ1-4	CASSLRQGLEKLFF
TRBV7-2	TRBJ1-1	CASSKPPTGRATEAFF
TRBV18	TRBJ1-1	CASSPVNTGAFF
TRBV3-1	TRBJ2-7	CASSQGTAIYEQYF
TRBV7-3	TRBJ2-1	CASSLISGSVNEQFF
TRBV28	TRBJ2-7	CASSWASGFYEQYF
TRBV29-1	TRBJ1-1	CSVEALRDRASFNTEAFF
TRBV20-1	TRBJ2-2	CSARIGTVNTGELFF
TRBV6-1	TRBJ2-5	CASREIGTQYF
TRBV27	TRBJ1-1	CASSLLPWTEAFF
TRBV5-8	TRBJ1-1	CASSWRGRLHMNTEAFF
TRBV20-1	TRBJ2-3	CSAERTSDTQYF
TRBV6-5	TRBJ2-7	CASSYVAGGAYEQYF
TRBV7-3	TRBJ1-2	CASSLDSATGLTF
TRBV20-1	TRBJ2-7	CSARDTGGSGAYEQYF
TRBV4-1	TRBJ1-2	CASSPAGGHGYTF
TRBV6-5	TRBJ2-3	CASSYQGLAGSTDTQYF
TRBV11-2	TRBJ1-1	CASSLRQGGTEAFF
TRBV5-1	TRBJ2-7	CASNNGGGYEQYF
TRBV7-8	TRBJ2-1	CASSLGDYLEQFF
TRBV28	TRBJ1-2	CASSLDVGVAGYTF
TRBV5-1	TRBJ2-7	CASSLRKTGFYEQYF
TRBV5-1	TRBJ2-7	CASSLDPGLAYEQYF
TRBV2	TRBJ2-3	CAGRQTSEGTDTQYF
TRBV12-3/TRBV12-4	TRBJ2-7	CASSLAGKTYEQYF
TRBV2	TRBJ1-5	CASSPQNINQPQHF
TRBV30	TRBJ2-5	CAWSLYRAQETQYF
TRBV20-1	TRBJ2-7	CSATGLAGGPRYEQYF
TRBV6-1	TRBJ2-7	CASRGKNEQYF
TRBV5-6	TRBJ2-7	CASSGGQGVYEQYF
TRBV30	TRBJ2-7	CAWSVLGGYEQYF
TRBV7-6	TRBJ2-7	CASSLEQRGSYEQYF
TRBV28	-	CASSQAGTGRNIQYF
TRBV30	TRBJ2-5	CAWSVRAQIQETQYF
TRBV28	TRBJ2-5	CAGSGTGVLETQYF
TRBV12-3/TRBV12-4	TRBJ2-7	CASRARNSYEQYF
TRBV27	TRBJ1-6	CASSLTGGTGNSPLHF
TRBV12-3/TRBV12-4	TRBJ2-7	CASSLGALKRDEQYF